This T cell receptor (beta chain) originates from a study of shared clonotypes between healthy human individuals. In the study overall: Every donor yielded three CD4 naive, three CD4 memory, two CD8 naive and one CD8 memory plate. Findings of the study overall: Generally, naive subsets (rather than memory subsets) showed larger estimated richness.

The naive CD8 subset, CD45RO-negative cells positively selected for CCR7, excluded terminally differentiated effector memory CD45RA+ cells. Replicate PCRs for sorted subsets used approximately 220 ng DNA; this equaled 25,000 to 30,000 T cell genomes. Clones were read by immunoSEQ multiplex PCR, and TCRdb kept only the in-frame ones, dropping some. The data contain some 2.1 million clones, roughly 95% of them singletons. V gave up 7 bases and J gave up 11 bases, with 32 bases separating them. Germline V CDR1 and CDR2: MNHEY, SMNVEV (reference sequence). This CDR3 has 18 residues. Worth noting for this clone: Its antigen is unidentified.

The chain is built from TRBV27 and TRBJ1-4, with no clear D. Sequencing used naive CD8+ T cells from PBMCs. The sequence was obtained from a man aged 18-30 years in good health. Some clones in this sample may be carry-over from other donors' samples. CDR3 DNA sequence: TGTGCCAGCAAGGCCCCACCGCCGCTATTTGAAAAACTGCGGAAACTGTTTTTT. Translation: CASKAPPPLFEKLRKLFF.